This TCR beta chain came from a study of OX40 agonist ivuxolimab in advanced cancers. Turning to the study itself: Patients were dosed with the agonistic anti-OX40 (CD134) antibody ivuxolimab. Males comprised about 78% of the group, whose mean age was roughly 60 years (range about 20 to 79). Prior anti-PD-1, anti-PD-L1 or anti-CTLA-4 therapy did not bar entry, and around 39% had some. Findings of the study overall: Dosing at 0.1 to 3.0 mg/kg was accompanied by clonal expansion of CD4+ and CD8+ blood T cells by week 6.

Between the trimmed V and J ends, which lost 5 bases and 4 bases, there was a span of 9 bases. CDR1 SGHAT and CDR2 FQNNGV come from the germline V gene. The length of the CDR3 is 13 residues. Measured with immunoSEQ multiplex PCR; TCRdb has only the in-frame clones, and not every one. The data hold around 76,000 clones, with around 82% observed a single time. As concerns this clone: Antigen specificity is unknown.

This material consisted of CD4+ or CD8+ T cells sorted from blood, taken in a trial of the OX40 agonist ivuxolimab. This clonotype was obtained from an adult with an advanced solid tumor such as melanoma, head and neck, liver or kidney cancer. The chain carries TRBV11-2 and TRBJ2-1; no definite D call. The CDR3 coding sequence is TGTGCCAGCAGCCCTACAGATTACAATGAGCAGTTCTTC. As protein: CASSPTDYNEQFF. The variable domain in full, with the rest retrieved from reference TRBV11-2 and TRBJ2-1, is EAGVAQSPRYKIIEKRQSVAFWCNPISGHATLYWYQQILGQGPKLLIQFQNNGVVDDSQLPKDRFSAERLKGVDSTLKIQPAKLEDSAVYLCASSPTDYNEQFFGPGTRLTVL.